This T cell receptor beta chain was sequenced for a study of blood T cell repertoires in COVID-19. Study-level background: Researchers got acute and convalescent COVID-19 samples from the United States, Italy and Spain. From T cells, B-cell-depleted T cells, or PBMCs came the material, which was cDNA or gDNA.

Per the original methods: From reference gene primer amplification, estimates of nucleated cell counts were derived. Measured with immunoSEQ multiplex PCR; TCRdb has only the in-frame clones, and not every one. V and J calls and clone size come straight from that table; D and trimming were deduced from the DNA. The data hold about 290,000 clones, with approximately 80% observed a single time. Germline V gene lookup returns CDR1 MNHEY and CDR2 SMNVEV (reference sequence). V shed 5 bases and J shed 2 bases, with 15 bases lying between them. This CDR3 has 15 residues. This receptor was identified in a woman in her 50s with active or convalescent COVID-19. The gene calls are TRBV27 and TRBJ1-2; possible D gene TRBD1, 6 bases. The sample consisted of peripheral blood. The CDR3 sequence is CASSPMDSWNYGYTF. As DNA, the CDR3 is TGTGCCAGCAGTCCCATGGACAGCTGGAACTATGGCTACACCTTC.